What follows is one T cell receptor beta chain and its context. Its cognate antigen is unknown. Anti-CD3/anti-CD28 beads served as a nonspecific positive control stimulus. Responding CD4+ T cells were sorted by upregulation of both CD40 ligand and CD69. These HIV-1-infected adults initiated suppressive ART in chronic infection. Sequencing used immunoSEQ version 4 in survey mode. Template was genomic DNA at roughly 9.3 ng/uL, with up to roughly 1 ug used per sample. Produced via immunoSEQ multiplex PCR; TCRdb's table is partial and in-frame only. This sample has more than 30,000 clones; roughly 90% occur once, and the top ten carry approximately 1.3%. The data were taken from a study of persistence of HIV-infected CD4 T cells. Study context: Donors had been on suppressive ART for a median of 8 years.

Trimming took off 0 bases at V and 2 bases at J, with 13 bases between the two ends. The CDR3 totals 16 residues. Germline V gene data show CDR1 as SGDLS and CDR2 as YYNGEE. The study's findings and limits: TCRbeta richness was lower in CMV- and Gag-responding cells than in anti-CD3/anti-CD28-responding cells.

The clonotype comes from an adult man with HIV who was CMV-seropositive. The chain employs TRBV9 and TRBJ2-3, with D possibly being TRBD1 or TRBD2 (5 bases each). The sequencing here drew on CD4+ T cells sorted from PBMCs after approximately 19-hour stimulation, taken from a patient who received antiretroviral therapy. The DNA for the CDR3 is TGTGCCAGCAGCGTAGAAGGGACCGTCAACACAGATACGCAGTATTTT. This translates into CASSVEGTVNTDTQYF. Variable domain in full (rest from reference TRBV9 and TRBJ2-3): DSGVTQTPKHLITATGQRVTLRCSPRSGDLSVYWYQQSLDQGLQFLIQYYNGEERAKGNILERFSAQQFPDLHSELNLSSLELGDSALYFCASSVEGTVNTDTQYFGPGTRLTVL.